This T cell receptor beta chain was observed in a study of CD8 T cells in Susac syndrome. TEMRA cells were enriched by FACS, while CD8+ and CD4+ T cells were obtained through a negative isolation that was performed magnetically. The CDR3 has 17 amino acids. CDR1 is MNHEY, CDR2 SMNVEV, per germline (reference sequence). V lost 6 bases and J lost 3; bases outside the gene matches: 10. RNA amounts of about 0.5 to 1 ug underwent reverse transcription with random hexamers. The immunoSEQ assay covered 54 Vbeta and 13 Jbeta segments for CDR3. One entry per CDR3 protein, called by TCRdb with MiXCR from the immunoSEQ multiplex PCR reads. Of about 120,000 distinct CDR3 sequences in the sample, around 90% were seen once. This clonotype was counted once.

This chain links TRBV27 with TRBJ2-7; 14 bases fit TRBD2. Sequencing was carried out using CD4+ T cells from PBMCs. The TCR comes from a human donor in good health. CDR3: CASSLGTSGSSVYEQYF. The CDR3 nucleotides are TGTGCCAGCAGCCTAGGGACTAGCGGGAGTAGTGTCTACGAGCAGTACTTC.